The TCR beta chain described here comes from a study of T cells in Graves' hyperthyroidism and ophthalmopathy. Points from the study as a whole: Through a model of 13 V-J features, ophthalmopathy was separated from stable hyperthyroidism. Onset of ophthalmopathy came a median 6.5 months after the model predicted it.

With 5 bases clipped from V and 3 bases from J, the junction kept 3 bases outside the gene matches. The CDR3 is 13 amino acids. Per the germline V gene, CDR1 is DFQATT and CDR2 is SNEGSKA (reference sequence). Researchers took RNA transcripts and amplified the TCR beta CDR3 regions from them. Carried out on the TCR CDR3, a first-round RT-PCR used the HTBI primer set. TCRdb independently ran MiXCR on the multiplex PCR reads; one entry per CDR3 protein. Of fewer than 650,000 distinct CDR3 sequences listed, 11% to 15% were seen once; the top ten hold around 13%. Many counts were recorded for this clonotype. Its specificity is not known.

Sequencing was done on a sample of blood. This chain uses TRBV20-1 with TRBJ1-4, with 7 bases fitting TRBD1. This clonotype originated in a middle-aged woman with Graves' hyperthyroidism. CDR3 in DNA: TGCAGTGCTGAACAGGGGCCTAATGAAAAACTGTTTTTT. Residues: CSAEQGPNEKLFF.